The 5 T cell receptor beta chains below all came from one sample that was sequenced in a study of blood T cell repertoires in COVID-19. Clones were read by immunoSEQ multiplex PCR, and TCRdb kept only the in-frame ones, dropping some. Of under 250,000 clones in the sample, about 94% are singletons; the top ten hold 0.82%. What was sequenced was peripheral blood. These TCRs come from a man aged 55 to 69 with COVID-19, enrolled during active disease.

The chain couples TRBV5-4 to TRBJ1-2; D not resolved. The CDR3 covers 12 residues. Germline values: CDR1 SGHNT, CDR2 YYREEE (reference sequence). V was clipped by 4 bases and J by 8 bases, with 12 bases between them. This chain's CDR3 is CASSVPGAGYTF. The CDR3 bases are TGTGCCAGCAGCGTCCCGGGTGCGGGCTACACCTTC.

The V gene is TRBV30, the J gene TRBJ2-3, with D possibly matching TRBD2 (5 bases). The CDR3 is made up of 14 amino acids. Between the trimmed V and J ends, which lost 3 bases and 7 bases, there was a span of 17 bases. The germline V gene encodes CDR1 GTSNPN and CDR2 SVGIG (reference sequence). The CDR3 DNA reads TGTGCCTGGAGGACAATGAGGGTCGTAAATACGCAGTATTTT. It specifies CAWRTMRVVNTQYF.

The CDR3 sequence: CATRGLSNQPQHF. In DNA form, the CDR3 reads TGTGCCACCAGGGGGCTCAGCAATCAGCCCCAGCATTTT. V is TRBV6-5 and J is TRBJ1-5, with TRBD1 matching over 8 bases. The germline gives CDR1 MNHEY, CDR2 SVGAGI. Trimming took 10 bases from V and 1 from J; bases not matched to a gene: 3. The CDR3 length is 13 residues.

The gene calls are TRBV25-1 and TRBJ2-2, with D possibly TRBD1 on 6 matching bases. This CDR3 is built from 17 residues. Germline assignment: CDR1 MGHDK and CDR2 SYGVNS. The V and J ends lost 0 bases and 4 bases respectively, with 15 bases between them. The CDR3 reads CASSEYDDRFSTGELFF. In nucleotides, the CDR3 is TGTGCCAGCAGTGAATACGACGACAGGTTTAGCACCGGGGAGCTGTTTTTT.

About this clone: This sample includes further DNA sequences coding for the same CDR3. The rearrangement uses TRBV5-1 and TRBJ2-1; 8 bases line up with TRBD2. Per the germline V gene, CDR1 is SGHRS and CDR2 is YFSETQ. Trimming took 4 bases from V and 0 from J; bases not matched to a gene: 3. CDR3 size: 15 residues. The CDR3 protein is CASSRGTSSYNEQFF. The CDR3 DNA is TGCGCCAGCAGCAGGGGGACTAGCTCCTACAATGAGCAGTTCTTC.